The 19 T cell receptor beta chains listed next were all sequenced from one sample in a study of shared clonotypes between healthy human individuals (dated by TCRdb to 2019 to 2021). Receptor libraries were prepared by the immunoSEQ multiplex PCR assay. TCRdb's version of the immuneACCESS table is confined to in-frame rearrangements and falls short of the full clone set. An unresolved V gene accounts for under half of the shortfall where checked; the remainder is of unknown origin. This sample is represented by around 2,000,000 clones; under 95% of them were singletons. Of the sample, under 2% falls within the top ten clones. For the CD8 naive samples, CD45RO-negative cells were positively selected for CCR7, yielding a CD45RA+CCR7+ population from which TemRA cells were excluded. Input material: naive CD8+ T cells from PBMCs. The cell subset or site label here, explained by the study, means: CD45RA+CCR7+. The receptor set was obtained from a man between 18 and 29 years old in good health. Some clones in this sample may be carry-over from other donors' samples.

The chain has TRBV4-1 and TRBJ1-2; 7 nucleotides match TRBD1. The CDR3 runs 17 residues. Germline V lookup: CDR1 MGHRA, CDR2 YSYEKL. V shed 1 base, J shed 5 bases, and the junction held 13 bases outside the gene matches. The DNA of the CDR3 is TGCGCCAGCAGCCAAGCCAATCTAGGGACAGTTCCTTATGGCTACACCTTC. It translates to CASSQANLGTVPYGYTF.

The chain recombines TRBV5-6 with TRBJ1-2; D might be TRBD1 (6 bases). The germline V gene encodes CDR1 SGHDT and CDR2 YYEEEE. This CDR3 contains 15 residues. Trimming pared 4 bases from V and 3 bases from J, leaving 16 bases between. The CDR3 coding sequence is TGTGCCAGCAGCCAACGGACGGGGGCCTACTATGGCTACACCTTC. Translating gives CASSQRTGAYYGYTF.

The chain employs TRBV7-2 and TRBJ1-1, with D unresolved. Deletions cut 4 bases from V and 2 bases from J, with 5 bases between. From germline, CDR1 is SGHTA and CDR2 FQGNSA. CDR3 length: 12 amino acids. The CDR3 DNA reads as TGTGCCAGCAGCTGGCAAAACACTGAAGCTTTCTTT. Its translation is CASSWQNTEAFF. Full variable domain (remainder filled in from reference TRBV7-2 and TRBJ1-1): GAGVSQSPSNKVTEKGKDVELRCDPISGHTALYWYRQSLGQGLEFLIYFQGNSAPDKSGLPSDRFSAERTGGSVSTLTIQRTQQEDSAVYLCASSWQNTEAFFGQGTRLTVV.

J is TRBJ1-1 and V is TRBV28; D is perhaps TRBD1 (6 bases). The germline V gene has CDR1 MDHEN and CDR2 SYDVKM. The germline V and J ends were trimmed by 1 base and 5 bases, with 23 bases remaining between them. The CDR3 length is 18 residues. CDR3 nucleotides: TGTGCCAGCAGTTTATTTGCGTCTCAAACGAAACAGGGAACTGAAGCTTTCTTT. It translates to CASSLFASQTKQGTEAFF.

The chain employs TRBV13 and TRBJ1-5; TRBD1 matches at 11 bases. After removal of 5 bases from V and 5 bases from J, the junction contained 5 bases not matched to a gene. This CDR3 has 15 residues. Germline assignment: CDR1 PRHDT and CDR2 FYEKMQ (reference sequence). The CDR3 coding sequence is TGTGCCAGCAGCGCCCGGGACAGGGGGGATCAGCCCCAGCATTTT. Protein: CASSARDRGDQPQHF.

Comment on this clone: This specimen includes other DNA sequences encoding the same CDR3. The chain recombines TRBV19 with TRBJ2-7; D is possibly TRBD1 or TRBD2 (6 bases each). Between the trimmed V and J ends, which lost 3 bases and 0 bases, there was a span of 9 bases. The CDR3 runs 14 residues. Germline CDR1 LNHDA, CDR2 SQIVND (reference sequence). The CDR3 here is CASSMGGSSYEQYF. The CDR3 DNA reads TGTGCCAGTAGTATGGGGGGCAGCTCCTACGAGCAGTACTTC.

The rearrangement links TRBV19 to TRBJ1-3; D unresolved. The V end lost 7 bases, the J end lost 0 bases, and 16 bases lay between the germline ends. This CDR3 is built from 16 residues. Germline V gene data show CDR1 as LNHDA and CDR2 as SQIVND (reference sequence). This CDR3 is CASTTRAAISGNTIYF. The CDR3 bases are TGTGCCAGTACGACCCGGGCAGCTATCTCTGGAAACACCATATATTTT.

The genes are TRBV27 and TRBJ1-1; D unresolved. V dropped 10 bases and J dropped 0 bases, with 15 bases sitting between them. Germline V gene lookup returns CDR1 MNHEY and CDR2 SMNVEV (reference sequence). This CDR3 contains 14 residues. The CDR3 DNA reads as TGTGCCACGCGGACCAGGTCCTTGAACACTGAAGCTTTCTTT. Translated: CATRTRSLNTEAFF.

A remark on this clone: The identical CDR3 is also encoded by other nucleotide sequences in the sample. The V and J genes are TRBV27 and TRBJ2-7; D possibly matches TRBD1 or TRBD2 (6 bases each). Per the germline V gene, CDR1 is MNHEY and CDR2 is SMNVEV (reference sequence). Trimming removed 2 bases at V and 3 bases at J, with 11 bases between. CDR3 length equals 14 residues. The CDR3 bases are TGTGCCAGCAGTTTAAGGGGGGCTTACTACGAGCAGTACTTC. Encoded protein: CASSLRGAYYEQYF.

The rearrangement uses TRBV9 and TRBJ2-1; D is possibly TRBD1 (7 bases). V lost 4 bases and J 6 bases, leaving 11 bases between the germline ends. This CDR3 comprises 13 residues. Germline CDR1 reads SGDLS; CDR2 reads YYNGEE. Written as DNA, the CDR3 is TGTGCCAGCAGCATCAGGGGGGTCAATGAGCAGTTCTTC. It yields the protein CASSIRGVNEQFF.

The chain employs TRBV6-5 and TRBJ2-7; TRBD1 might be the D (5 bases). This CDR3 comprises 15 residues. Trimming shortened V by 3 bases and J by 3 bases, and 15 bases separated the two germline ends. CDR1 and CDR2 (germline): MNHEY, SVGAGI. The CDR3 sequence is CASSYGQWGLYEQYF. The CDR3 DNA reads as TGTGCCAGCAGTTATGGCCAGTGGGGCCTCTACGAGCAGTACTTC.

This chain links TRBV5-8 with TRBJ2-5, with TRBD1 matching over 8 bases. Germline-derived CDR1 and CDR2 are SGHTS and YDEGEE. Trimming removed 4 bases from V and 5 bases from J; junction bases left unmatched: 10. The CDR3 is 15 amino acids. The chain's CDR3 is CASSPGTGGTETQYF. CDR3 nucleotides: TGTGCCAGCAGCCCTGGGACAGGAGGCACGGAGACCCAGTACTTC.

This clone occurred once. This rearrangement joins TRBV6-5 to TRBJ2-1; D is perhaps TRBD1 (6 bases). The V and J ends lost 7 bases and 2 bases respectively, with 12 bases between them. This CDR3 contains 14 residues. Germline V lookup: CDR1 MNHEY, CDR2 SVGAGI. CDR3 coding DNA: TGTGCCAGCAAAACAGGGAACACCTACAATGAGCAGTTCTTC. Protein product: CASKTGNTYNEQFF.

This sequence joins TRBV27 and TRBJ1-4; the D gene is possibly TRBD1 (6 bases). Germline V CDR1 and CDR2: MNHEY, SMNVEV (reference sequence). V lost 6 bases and J lost 8, with 16 bases in between. The CDR3 contains 14 residues. The chain's CDR3 is CASRRGQGNEKLFF. The CDR3 DNA reads TGTGCCAGCAGGCGGGGGCAGGGTAACGAAAAACTGTTTTTT.

The chain is built from TRBV9 and TRBJ2-1; D not resolved. V lost 4 bases and J 0 bases, leaving 11 bases between the germline ends. The CDR3 is made up of 15 amino acids. From germline, CDR1 is SGDLS and CDR2 YYNGEE. The CDR3 protein is CASSLRSSSYNEQFF. Written as DNA, the CDR3 is TGTGCCAGCAGCCTGCGGAGTAGCTCCTACAATGAGCAGTTCTTC. Supplemented by reference TRBV9 and TRBJ2-1, the full variable domain reads DSGVTQTPKHLITATGQRVTLRCSPRSGDLSVYWYQQSLDQGLQFLIQYYNGEERAKGNILERFSAQQFPDLHSELNLSSLELGDSALYFCASSLRSSSYNEQFFGPGTRLTVL.

CDR3 sequence reads: CSARRGAEQYF. The CDR3 DNA sequence: TGCAGTGCTAGAAGGGGGGCCGAGCAGTACTTC. This chain links TRBV20-1 with TRBJ2-7; D may be TRBD1 or TRBD2 (6 bases each). The CDR3 length is 11 residues. V was cut by 2 bases and J by 6 bases, with 8 bases left in between. Germline CDR1 DFQATT, CDR2 SNEGSKA (reference sequence).

This clone has only one observation. V gene TRBV5-1 combines with J gene TRBJ2-1; 8 bases align to TRBD1. Trimming removed 4 bases from V and 15 bases from J; junction bases left unmatched: 9. CDR3 size: 12 residues. CDR1 and CDR2 from the germline V gene are SGHRS and YFSETQ. The CDR3 bases are TGCGCCAGCAGCCTCACAGGGGGTCTAGGGTTCTTC. Translation: CASSLTGGLGFF.

The chain carries TRBV29-1 and TRBJ2-3; D might be TRBD2 (6 bases). This CDR3 has 14 residues. Germline V gene data show CDR1 as SQVTM and CDR2 as ANQGSEA. The V and J ends lost 6 bases and 2 bases respectively, with 15 bases between them. The CDR3 reads CSVRLGGFTDTQYF. In nucleotides, the CDR3 is TGCAGCGTGAGGCTCGGGGGTTTCACAGATACGCAGTATTTT.

Comment on this clone: Other DNA sequences in this specimen translate into the identical CDR3. V gene TRBV29-1 combines with J gene TRBJ2-7; 11 bases line up with TRBD2. This CDR3 comprises 13 residues. The germline V gene has CDR1 SQVTM and CDR2 ANQGSEA. V lost 6 bases to trimming and J lost 4 bases; unmatched junction nucleotides: 5. CDR3 loop: CSVLAGGPYEQYF. CDR3 bases: TGCAGCGTCTTAGCGGGAGGGCCTTACGAGCAGTACTTC.